This T cell receptor beta chain was identified during a study of T cell repertoires in aging, cancer and after chemotherapy (dated by TCRdb to 2018 to 2020). For the study in its entirety: The donors fell into six age groups ranging from 30 or younger to 70 or older, and each group had at least three individuals. Control TCR repertoires from healthy donors were recorded over several months to years, and clear clonal overlap was observed across re-sampling. The complete dataset included some 9 million TCR reads. The study profiled peripheral blood TCR beta repertoires from healthy donors and cancer patients to examine immunoaging and T cell reconstitution after chemotherapy. The cohort comprised some 220 cancer patients, 94 with hematological and fewer than 140 with solid cancers, plus 95 healthy donors as a reference group.

Clipping removes 4 bases from V and 7 bases from J, with 10 as the unmatched junction base count. The CDR3 sequence holds 16 residues, the cysteine and phenylalanine included. Only the CDR3 part of the read is kept: 48 bases, read in frame from the first base. CDR1 and CDR2 are drawn from the germline V gene: LGHNA, YSLEER. Rearranged TRB sequences spanning V, D and J segments were amplified by multiplex touch-down PCR using a mixed TRB-A/B primer pool. Illumina adapters and sample indices were added to the amplicons in two consecutive PCR reactions performed with Phusion HS II polymerase. Amplicons were gel-purified using the NucleoSpin Gel and PCR Clean-up kit and were subsequently checked with Qubit and an Agilent 2100 Bioanalyzer. Sequencing of the libraries was done on an Illumina MiSeq with paired-end, single-indexed 600-cycle runs. The authors' analysis ran thus. MiXCR versions 2.12 and 3.0.5 were used to process the TRB sequences. A clone was defined as each unique CDR3 nucleotide sequence, and only productive sequences supported by at least two reads were kept. Shannon diversity, evenness, clonality (one minus evenness), and alpha-parameterized diversity profiles from alpha 0 to 5 were included as repertoire metrics. The IGoR algorithm was used to calculate generation probabilities for clones in the paired samples taken before and after chemotherapy. In-frame beta chains were kept once TCRdb had trimmed the public reads at Q25 with fastp and called clones with MiXCR. Here each entry gathers all rows of one CDR3 protein and keeps the most common genes and DNA. TCRdb, not the authors, supplied the V and J calls. For this sample the table gives 2,500 or so distinct CDR3 sequences, of which about a quarter were detected only once. Clones ranked in the top ten supply roughly 5.2% of the sample.

By sample share, this clonotype is medium-sized (0.01 to 0.1%). It lacks a known antigen. Nothing much larger sits one base from this clone, and base qualities are not available. TCR beta rearrangements were amplified from genomic DNA isolated from peripheral blood, not from sorted cells or RNA. Overall study outcomes, separate from this receptor: Significantly lower blood TCR diversity and higher clonality were observed in untreated patients with hematological or solid cancers than in age-matched healthy donors. It was noted by the authors that conclusions about immunological memory after chemotherapy cannot be drawn from the repertoire data. Median generation probability increased over the chemotherapy interval in both cancer cohorts, suggesting repertoire reconstitution through rebound thymic output. In healthy donors, the decline in TCR diversity with age was mainly due to loss of richness, whereas in cancer patients loss of evenness also played a role.

The sample comprised blood. The V and J genes are TRBV4-3 and TRBJ1-6; 7 of the junction bases match TRBD1. This TCR was recovered from a human donor in good health. The CDR3 region reads CASSRHQGVSNSPLHF. The sequenced DNA: TGCGCCAGCAGCCGCCACCAGGGGGTTTCGAATTCACCCCTCCACTTT.